This TCR beta chain comes out of a study of blood T cell repertoires in COVID-19. Study context: COVID-19 samples, acute and convalescent, were from the United States, Italy and Spain. Sources were T cells, B-cell-depleted T cells, or PBMCs; the material itself was cDNA or gDNA.

In the authors' workflow: Reference gene primer amplification gave nucleated cell count estimates. Repertoires were generated with immunoSEQ multiplex PCR, while TCRdb's copy carries only in-frame clones and drops some. V and J calls plus clone size are reproduced from that table; the DNA served to infer D and trimming. The data show 200,000 to 250,000 clones, more than 65% seen once. With 0 bases removed from V and 4 bases from J, the gap between germline ends came to 18 bases. The CDR3 has 17 amino acids. Germline V gene sequence: CDR1 MNHNS, CDR2 SASEGT. The origin of this receptor is a woman aged 25 to 39 who had recovered from COVID-19. V usage is TRBV6-1 and J usage is TRBJ2-5; D possibly corresponds to TRBD1 (5 bases). Sequenced: peripheral blood. CDR3 amino acids: CASSEALRAGLRETQYF. In nucleotides, the CDR3 is TGTGCCAGCAGTGAAGCGCTTCGGGCAGGGTTGAGAGAGACCCAGTACTTC.